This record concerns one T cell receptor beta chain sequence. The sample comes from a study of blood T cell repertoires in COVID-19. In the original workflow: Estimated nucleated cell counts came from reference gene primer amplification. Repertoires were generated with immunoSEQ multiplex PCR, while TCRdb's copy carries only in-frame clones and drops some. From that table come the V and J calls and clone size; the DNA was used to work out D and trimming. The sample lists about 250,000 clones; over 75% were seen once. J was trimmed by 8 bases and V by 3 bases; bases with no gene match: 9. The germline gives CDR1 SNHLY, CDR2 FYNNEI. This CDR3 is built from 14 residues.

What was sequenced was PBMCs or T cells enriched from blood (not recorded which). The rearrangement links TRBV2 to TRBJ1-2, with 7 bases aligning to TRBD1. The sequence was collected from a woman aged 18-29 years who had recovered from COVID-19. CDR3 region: CASSESAGGRGYTF. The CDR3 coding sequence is TGTGCCAGCAGTGAGTCGGCAGGGGGAAGAGGCTACACCTTC.